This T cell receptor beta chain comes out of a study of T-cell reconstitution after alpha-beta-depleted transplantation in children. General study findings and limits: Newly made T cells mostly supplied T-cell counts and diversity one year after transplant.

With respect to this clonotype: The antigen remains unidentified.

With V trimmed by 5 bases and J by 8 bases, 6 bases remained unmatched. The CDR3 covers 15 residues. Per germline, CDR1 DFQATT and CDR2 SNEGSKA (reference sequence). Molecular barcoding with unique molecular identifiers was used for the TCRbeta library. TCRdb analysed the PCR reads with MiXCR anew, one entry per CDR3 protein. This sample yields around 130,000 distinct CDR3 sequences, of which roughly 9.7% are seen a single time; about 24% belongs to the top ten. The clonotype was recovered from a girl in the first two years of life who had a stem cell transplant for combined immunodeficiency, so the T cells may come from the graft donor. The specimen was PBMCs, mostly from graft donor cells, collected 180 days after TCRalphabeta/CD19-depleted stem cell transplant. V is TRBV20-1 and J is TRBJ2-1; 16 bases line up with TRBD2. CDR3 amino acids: CSASPGLAGGDEQFF. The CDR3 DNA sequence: TGCAGTGCTTCCCCGGGACTAGCGGGGGGGGATGAGCAGTTCTTC.